This TCR beta chain appears in the sequencing data of a study of T cell changes during pregnancy in multiple sclerosis. Trimming took off 5 bases at V and 16 bases at J, with 12 bases between the two ends. Germline V gives CDR1 SNHLY, CDR2 FYNNEI. The CDR3 has 10 residues. The table came from immunoSEQ multiplex PCR; TCRdb's copy has only in-frame clones and leaves some out. The sample shows under 40,000 clones, 90% of them seen only once. The clonotype was recovered from a female donor with multiple sclerosis, enrolled in a pregnancy study. The source was CD4+ T cells from peripheral blood mononuclear cells, collected in the second trimester of pregnancy. This chain connects TRBV2 to TRBJ2-1; D is ambiguous. The CDR3 loop reads CASSPSTSFF. The CDR3 nucleotides read TGTGCCAGCAGTCCCTCTACTTCATTCTTC. Looking up the rest from reference TRBV2 and TRBJ2-1 gives the full variable domain: EPEVTQTPSHQVTQMGQEVILRCVPISNHLYFYWYRQILGQKVEFLVSFYNNEISEKSEIFDDQFSVERPDGSNFTLKIRSTKLEDSAMYFCASSPSTSFFGPGTRLTVL.